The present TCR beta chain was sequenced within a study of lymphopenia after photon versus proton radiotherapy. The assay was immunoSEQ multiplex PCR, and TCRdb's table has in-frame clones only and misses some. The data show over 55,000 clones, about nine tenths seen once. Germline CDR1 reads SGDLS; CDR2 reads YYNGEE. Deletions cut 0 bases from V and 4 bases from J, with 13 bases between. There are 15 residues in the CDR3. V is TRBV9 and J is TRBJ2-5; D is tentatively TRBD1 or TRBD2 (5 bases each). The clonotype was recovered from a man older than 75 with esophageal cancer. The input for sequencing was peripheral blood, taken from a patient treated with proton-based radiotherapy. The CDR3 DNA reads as TGTGCCAGCAGCGTAGAGGGGACGCCCGGAGAGACCCAGTACTTC. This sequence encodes CASSVEGTPGETQYF.